This passage covers 23 T cell receptor beta chains from one sample sequenced in a study of T cell changes during pregnancy in multiple sclerosis. The table came from immunoSEQ multiplex PCR; TCRdb's copy has only in-frame clones and leaves some out. The sample comprises more than 50,000 clones, 90% to 95% of which are singletons, and 0.85% to 0.9% rests with the top ten. Specimen: peripheral blood, collected before pregnancy. The receptors stem from a female donor with multiple sclerosis, enrolled in a pregnancy study.

This clone was seen more than once but under ten times. J is TRBJ2-3 and V is TRBV5-6; 14 bases fit TRBD2. Germline V CDR1 and CDR2: SGHDT, YYEEEE. Trimming cost V 0 bases and J 1 base; bases outside gene matches: 4. The CDR3 has 18 residues. The CDR3 nucleotides read TGTGCCAGCAGCTTGGCGGGGACTAGCGGGGGTGGCACAGATACGCAGTATTTT. It yields the protein CASSLAGTSGGGTDTQYF.

The rearrangement links TRBV10-3 to TRBJ2-3, with D possibly matching TRBD2 (5 bases). The germline V and J ends were trimmed by 6 bases and 0 bases, with 16 bases remaining between them. The CDR3 spans 16 residues. Looked up from germline, CDR1 is ENHRY and CDR2 is SYGVKD. CDR3 protein: CAIRPFAGVSTDTQYF. DNA for the CDR3: TGTGCCATCAGGCCTTTCGCGGGTGTAAGCACAGATACGCAGTATTTT.

This chain uses TRBV4-1 with TRBJ2-1, with 7 bases matching TRBD1. The V gene end was trimmed by 1 base and the J gene end by 9 bases; junction bases not matched to a gene: 6. The CDR3 spans 14 residues. Germline V gene lookup returns CDR1 MGHRA and CDR2 YSYEKL. Written as DNA, the CDR3 is TGCGCCAGCAGCCAAGGCCCACAGGGGACTGAGCAGTTCTTC. Translation gives CASSQGPQGTEQFF.

V is TRBV7-9 and J is TRBJ2-4; D perhaps matches TRBD2 (5 bases). Trimming removed 6 bases from V and 3 bases from J, with 15 bases in between. Germline values: CDR1 SEHNR, CDR2 FQNEAQ (reference sequence). The CDR3 has 15 residues. The CDR3 bases are TGTGCCAGCAGTGCGAGAGGGTTAGACAAAAACATTCAGTACTTC. It translates to CASSARGLDKNIQYF.

This chain connects TRBV2 to TRBJ2-4, with D unresolved. CDR1 is SNHLY and CDR2 is FYNNEI in the germline V gene. This CDR3 comprises 14 residues. The V gene lost 3 bases and the J gene lost 6 bases, with 12 bases spanning the gap. CDR3 amino acids: CASSESRPGNIQYF. CDR3 coding DNA: TGTGCCAGCAGTGAGAGCCGTCCTGGAAACATTCAGTACTTC.

Notes on this clone: Other DNA sequences of this sample code for an identical CDR3. The chain employs TRBV6-4 and TRBJ1-1; D is unresolved. Trimming left V 4 bases short and J 1 base short, with 7 bases between. Looked up from germline, CDR1 is MRHNA and CDR2 is SNTAGT. This CDR3 comprises 13 residues. For the CDR3, the DNA is TGTGCCAGCAGTGTGGGAGAGAACACTGAAGCTTTCTTT. This codes for CASSVGENTEAFF.

V and J are TRBV29-1 and TRBJ2-1; TRBD2 agrees at 7 bases. The CDR3 extends over 14 amino acids. V trimming: 3 bases; J trimming: 4 bases; junction bases outside the gene matches: 6. The germline V gene has CDR1 SQVTM and CDR2 ANQGSEA. For the CDR3, the DNA is TGCAGCGTTGAGGGGGGGGAACGGTACAATGAGCAGTTCTTC. This gives the protein CSVEGGERYNEQFF.

This clone has only one observation. This sequence joins TRBV7-8 and TRBJ1-5; TRBD1 matches 8 bases. CDR3 length equals 14 residues. The junction had 2 bases not matched to a gene; V was cut back by 5 bases and J by 2 bases. Germline lookup yields CDR1 SGHVS and CDR2 FQNEAQ. Here the CDR3 reads CASSVTGGNQPQHF. The DNA for the CDR3 is TGTGCCAGCAGCGTGACAGGGGGCAATCAGCCCCAGCATTTT.

The chain is built from TRBV6-4 and TRBJ2-2, with 7 nucleotides matching TRBD2. The germline CDR1 and CDR2 sequences are MRHNA and SNTAGT. V lost 4 bases and J lost 7; bases outside the gene matches: 9. CDR3 length: 15 amino acids. CDR3: CASSAGAGPHGELFF. The CDR3 nucleotides are TGTGCCAGCAGTGCGGGAGCGGGGCCTCACGGGGAGCTGTTTTTT.

The chain combines TRBV4-1 with TRBJ2-3; 9 nucleotides line up with TRBD2. The length of the CDR3 is 15 residues. Germline assignment: CDR1 MGHRA and CDR2 YSYEKL. V lost 4 bases and J lost 0; bases outside the gene matches: 2. The CDR3 DNA is TGCGCCAGCAGCCTAGCGGGAGCCAGCACAGATACGCAGTATTTT. Residues: CASSLAGASTDTQYF.

V and J are TRBV19 and TRBJ2-6; possible D gene TRBD2, 5 bases. The germline CDR1 and CDR2 sequences are LNHDA and SQIVND (reference sequence). V lost 3 bases and J 0 bases, leaving 12 bases between the germline ends. This CDR3 is built from 17 residues. Written as DNA, the CDR3 is TGTGCCAGTAGTATGCCGGGGAGCTTCTCTGGGGCCAACGTCCTGACTTTC. Its translation is CASSMPGSFSGANVLTF.

The chain joins TRBV5-1 to TRBJ1-6; D is unresolved. Germline CDR1 and CDR2: SGHRS and YFSETQ. CDR3 length: 13 amino acids. Trimming cost V 5 bases and J 9 bases, with 12 bases left between them. The CDR3 sequence: CASSYGTGSPLHF. Written as DNA, the CDR3 is TGCGCCAGCAGTTACGGTACGGGTTCACCCCTCCACTTT.

This chain connects TRBV6-4 to TRBJ1-6, with D unresolved. Between the trimmed V and J ends, which lost 6 bases and 2 bases, there was a span of 5 bases. The CDR3 is 13 residues long. From germline, CDR1 is MRHNA and CDR2 SNTAGT. The CDR3 protein is CASRRTYNSPLHF. The CDR3 DNA sequence: TGTGCCAGCAGGAGAACCTATAATTCACCCCTCCACTTT.

This chain joins TRBV27 and TRBJ2-2; D is undetermined. CDR1 and CDR2 (germline): MNHEY, SMNVEV (reference sequence). CDR3 length: 14 residues. Trimming stripped 5 bases from V and 5 bases from J, with 12 bases between. The CDR3 region is CASSRLSLTGELFF. The CDR3 coding sequence is TGTGCCAGCAGTCGTTTATCTTTAACCGGGGAGCTGTTTTTT.

The chain combines TRBV6-5 with TRBJ1-1; 8 bases align to TRBD1. The CDR3 is 15 residues long. Germline CDR1 MNHEY, CDR2 SVGAGI. V lost 5 bases and J lost 1; bases outside the gene matches: 6. The CDR3 loop is CASSRPGTGNTEAFF. The CDR3, as DNA: TGTGCCAGCAGTCGTCCCGGGACAGGGAACACTGAAGCTTTCTTT.

This chain uses TRBV4-2 with TRBJ2-3, with TRBD2 matching over 13 bases. V dropped 4 bases and J dropped 2; count of bases not matched to a gene: 3. From germline, CDR1 is LGHNA and CDR2 YNFKEQ. The CDR3 covers 16 residues. The CDR3 DNA sequence: TGTGCCAGCAGCCGGGGGACTAGCGGGGACACAGATACGCAGTATTTT. Protein sequence: CASSRGTSGDTDTQYF.

The rearrangement joins TRBV27 to TRBJ1-2; D unclear. This CDR3 has 12 amino acids. The V gene's germline CDR1 is MNHEY and CDR2 SMNVEV (reference sequence). Trimming left V 3 bases short and J 8 bases short, with 10 bases between. CDR3 loop: CASSFRGAGYTF. The CDR3 nucleotides read TGTGCCAGCAGTTTTCGTGGAGCCGGCTACACCTTC.

This clone was detected once. V and J are TRBV6-6 and TRBJ2-1; tentatively, D is TRBD1 (5 bases). V dropped 0 bases and J dropped 9 bases, with 9 bases sitting between them. Germline CDR1 is MNHNY and CDR2 is SVGAGI (reference sequence). The length of the CDR3 is 13 residues. The CDR3 loop is CASSYSGAGEQFF. The CDR3 DNA reads as TGTGCCAGCAGTTACTCAGGGGCCGGTGAGCAGTTCTTC.

This clone was seen once. This chain joins TRBV7-3 and TRBJ1-6, with TRBD1 matching 9 bases. The CDR3 is 14 amino acids. V lost 4 bases and J lost 6; bases outside the gene matches: 1. Germline V gene lookup returns CDR1 SGHTA and CDR2 FQGTGA. CDR3 DNA: TGTGCCAGCAGCTCGACAGGGGGTAATTCACCCCTCCACTTT. Protein product: CASSSTGGNSPLHF.

The DNA of the CDR3 is TGCGCCAGCAGCGGGTCCGGGAACTCCTACGAGCAGTACTTC. Its protein is CASSGSGNSYEQYF. The chain links TRBV5-1 to TRBJ2-7; maybe TRBD2 (5 bases). There are 14 residues in the CDR3. Trimming left V 4 bases short and J 0 bases short, with 11 bases between. Germline V lookup: CDR1 SGHRS, CDR2 YFSETQ.

A single count supports this clone. CDR3 sequence (DNA): TGTGCCAGCAGTGAAGAGACAGGGTATGAAAAACTGTTTTTT. This sequence encodes CASSEETGYEKLFF. The V call is TRBV2, the J call TRBJ1-4, with 7 bases fitting TRBD1. This CDR3 is 14 amino acids long. The V gene end was trimmed by 1 base and the J gene end by 6 bases; junction bases not matched to a gene: 2. Germline V gene lookup returns CDR1 SNHLY and CDR2 FYNNEI.

The CDR3 region has the DNA TGTGCTAGTGGTATCTCCTATGAAAAACTGTTTTTT. Amino acids: CASGISYEKLFF. V usage is TRBV12-5 and J usage is TRBJ1-4; unclear D gene. Germline loops: CDR1 LGHNT, CDR2 FRNRAP. This CDR3 is 12 amino acids long. V lost 5 bases and J lost 6, with 7 bases in between.

The V and J genes are TRBV29-1 and TRBJ2-4, with D perhaps TRBD2 (6 bases). Trimming left V 4 bases short and J 11 bases short, with 18 bases between. The CDR3 length is 13 residues. Germline V gene data show CDR1 as SQVTM and CDR2 as ANQGSEA. This CDR3 reads CSVGPQVGEVQYF. CDR3 DNA: TGCAGCGTTGGCCCCCAGGTGGGGGAGGTTCAGTACTTC.